This entry lists 24 T cell receptor beta chains sequenced from one sample in a study of spatial heterogeneity in lung cancer. As to time point: sample taken at primary tumor resection. TCRdb itself ran the 5' RACE reads through MiXCR, one entry per CDR3 protein. The sample has about 38,000 distinct CDR3 sequences, roughly 8% seen once. This material consisted of PBMCs, taken at surgery. These receptors were collected from a male donor with early-stage non-small cell lung cancer.

A few counts support this clonotype. The chain carries TRBV7-9 and TRBJ2-7; D is ambiguous. Trimming cost V 6 bases and J 4 bases, with 10 bases left between them. The germline gives CDR1 SEHNR, CDR2 FQNEAQ (reference sequence). This CDR3 comprises 12 residues. This CDR3 is CASRPDGYEQYF. The DNA for the CDR3 is TGTGCCAGCAGGCCGGACGGATACGAGCAGTACTTC.

There are many counts of this clonotype. The V and J genes are TRBV7-9 and TRBJ2-2; 7 nucleotides line up with TRBD1. This CDR3 has 17 residues. The germline V gene has CDR1 SEHNR and CDR2 FQNEAQ (reference sequence). J was trimmed by 0 bases and V by 4 bases; bases with no gene match: 8. CDR3 sequence (DNA): TGTGCCAGCAGCTGGGATCCGGGACAGTCGAACACCGGGGAGCTGTTTTTT. As protein: CASSWDPGQSNTGELFF.

This clonotype was picked up many times. This chain links TRBV28 with TRBJ1-1; 8 nucleotides align to TRBD1. The CDR3 runs to 14 residues. CDR1 and CDR2 (germline): MDHEN, SYDVKM. V shed 5 bases, J shed 7 bases, and the junction held 9 bases outside the gene matches. The CDR3 coding sequence is TGTGCCAGCAGTACTCCAGGGGGCACGGATGAAGCTTTCTTT. Residues: CASSTPGGTDEAFF.

This clonotype was seen repeatedly, ten times or more. The chain couples TRBV15 to TRBJ2-1; a possible D gene is TRBD2 (6 bases). The germline CDR1 and CDR2 sequences are LNHNV and YYDKDF (reference sequence). Between the trimmed V and J ends, which lost 5 bases and 3 bases, there was a span of 11 bases. The CDR3 is 14 residues long. In DNA form, the CDR3 reads TGTGCCACCAGCGGACGGGAGATCTACAATGAGCAGTTCTTC. It is translated as CATSGREIYNEQFF.

This chain connects TRBV24-1 to TRBJ2-1, with a weak D call TRBD2 (6 bases). V was shortened by 3 bases and J by 3 bases, with 17 bases between the two germline ends. Germline-derived CDR1 and CDR2 are KGHDR and SFDVKD. This CDR3 contains 17 residues. CDR3 DNA sequence: TGTGCCACCAGTGATCCTCTATCGGGACTCTTCTACAATGAGCAGTTCTTC. This sequence encodes CATSDPLSGLFYNEQFF.

This clonotype showed up many times. An end of the junction does not agree with germline; a read error may underlie this. This rearrangement joins TRBV7-9 to TRBJ2-1; D perhaps matches TRBD2 (6 bases). The CDR3 length is 12 residues. From germline, CDR1 is SEHNR and CDR2 FQNEAQ (reference sequence). DNA for the CDR3: TGTGCCAGCAGCTCCCGAGCTAGCGAAGGGTCCTTC. Encoded protein: CASSSRASEGSF. The full variable domain, completed using reference TRBV7-9 and TRBJ2-1, is DTGVSQNPRHKITKRGQNVTFRCDPISEHNRLYWYRQTLGQGPEFLTYFQNEAQLEKSRLLSDRFSAERPKGSFSTLEIQRTEQGDSAMYLCASSSRASEGSFGPGTRLTVL.

There are many counts of this clonotype. The chain uses TRBV20-1 and TRBJ2-1, with a possible D match to TRBD2 (5 bases). There are 13 residues in the CDR3. Germline V CDR1 and CDR2: DFQATT, SNEGSKA (reference sequence). V lost 2 bases and J 0 bases, leaving 5 bases between the germline ends. The CDR3 DNA reads TGCAGTGCTAGAACTAGCTCCTACAATGAGCAGTTCTTC. Amino acids: CSARTSSYNEQFF.

This clonotype was detected ten times or more. The chain joins TRBV2 to TRBJ2-1; no definite D call. Between the trimmed V and J ends, which lost 4 bases and 3 bases, there was a span of 10 bases. The CDR3 totals 14 residues. Germline V gives CDR1 SNHLY, CDR2 FYNNEI. CDR3 protein: CASSVGEFYNEQFF. The DNA for the CDR3 is TGTGCCAGCAGTGTCGGCGAGTTCTACAATGAGCAGTTCTTC.

This clonotype was counted ten times or more. The chain links TRBV3-1 to TRBJ2-5, with D possibly called TRBD1 or TRBD2 (5 bases each). The V gene lost 4 bases and the J gene lost 7 bases, with 16 bases spanning the gap. The CDR3 runs to 14 residues. CDR1 LGHDT and CDR2 YNNKEL come from the germline V gene (reference sequence). Here the CDR3 DNA reads TGTGCCAGCAGCCCGATGGGACCGGCGGGGACCCAGTACTTC. Protein: CASSPMGPAGTQYF.

This clonotype was seen at least ten times. This chain connects TRBV6-5 to TRBJ1-2, with D possibly TRBD1 on 6 matching bases. Germline V CDR1 and CDR2: MNHEY, SVGAGI. V dropped 11 bases and J dropped 4 bases, with 17 bases sitting between them. The CDR3 spans 13 residues. CDR3 sequence reads: CAAKPGGSYGYTF. CDR3 DNA: TGTGCCGCCAAGCCCGGGGGCAGCTATGGCTACACCTTC.

This clonotype was observed at least ten times. V and J are TRBV3-1 and TRBJ2-5; D is undetermined. Germline V gene data show CDR1 as LGHDT and CDR2 as YNNKEL (reference sequence). CDR3 length equals 12 residues. The V and J ends lost 5 bases and 2 bases respectively, with 6 bases between them. The CDR3 spells CASSTFQETQYF. The CDR3 nucleotides read TGTGCCAGCAGCACGTTTCAAGAGACCCAGTACTTC.

V and J are TRBV19 and TRBJ2-1; a weak D match, TRBD2 (7 bases). Trimming took off 0 bases at V and 3 bases at J, with 18 bases between the two ends. This CDR3 spans 18 amino acids. The germline V gene encodes CDR1 LNHDA and CDR2 SQIVND (reference sequence). The CDR3 DNA sequence: TGTGCCAGTAGTATAGACCCCCGCGAGGGGGGGTTCTACAATGAGCAGTTCTTC. This encodes CASSIDPREGGFYNEQFF.

This clonotype was found many times. The chain joins TRBV6-1 to TRBJ1-2; 9 bases fit TRBD1. Germline V CDR1 and CDR2: MNHNS, SASEGT. V was pared by 7 bases and J by 5 bases, with 11 bases of the junction left unmatched. This CDR3 has 15 residues. DNA for the CDR3: TGTGCCAGCACCGAACTACGGGACAGGGATTATGGCTACACCTTC. Translating it yields CASTELRDRDYGYTF.

At least ten counts were recorded for this clonotype. V usage is TRBV2 and J usage is TRBJ2-3; D gene unclear. The CDR3 runs to 14 residues. The V and J ends lost 0 bases and 1 base respectively, with 5 bases between them. Germline values: CDR1 SNHLY, CDR2 FYNNEI. In DNA, the CDR3 is TGTGCCAGCAGTGAAGCTAGGGGCACAGATACGCAGTATTTT. This gives the protein CASSEARGTDTQYF.

This clonotype was counted ten times or more. This chain uses TRBV30 with TRBJ1-2; D is perhaps TRBD1 (5 bases). This CDR3 is 13 amino acids long. The ends were cut back, 0 bases at V and 5 bases at J, with 10 bases in the middle. Germline CDR1 reads GTSNPN; CDR2 reads SVGIG (reference sequence). CDR3 loop: CAWSVETAYGYTF. DNA of the CDR3: TGTGCCTGGAGTGTAGAGACAGCTTATGGCTACACCTTC.

A few counts support this clonotype. The chain carries TRBV11-2 and TRBJ1-5; D not certain. CDR1 SGHAT and CDR2 FQNNGV come from the germline V gene. The V and J ends lost 3 bases and 5 bases respectively, with 8 bases between them. This CDR3 contains 13 residues. The CDR3 is CASSFHQYQPQHF. CDR3 bases: TGTGCCAGCAGCTTCCATCAGTATCAGCCCCAGCATTTT.

This clonotype showed up many times. The rearrangement links TRBV6-5 to TRBJ1-2; D remains unclear. Trimming cost V 5 bases and J 4 bases, with 8 bases left between them. The CDR3 is made up of 12 amino acids. Germline V gene data show CDR1 as MNHEY and CDR2 as SVGAGI. CDR3 amino acids: CASSGYSYGYTF. In nucleotides, the CDR3 is TGTGCCAGCAGTGGCTACAGCTATGGCTACACCTTC.

Many counts were recorded for this clonotype. The V gene is TRBV21-1, the J gene TRBJ2-7. TRBV21-1 is flagged as a pseudogene. This CDR3 region has 16 residues. The CDR3 loop reads CASTSTGHRGSYEQYF. The CDR3, as DNA: TGTGCCAGCACCTCTACCGGCCACAGGGGGTCCTACGAGCAGTACTTC.

In this sample, this clonotype turned up many times. This chain links TRBV24-1 with TRBJ2-5, with no clear D. Germline assignment: CDR1 KGHDR and CDR2 SFDVKD. This CDR3 has 12 residues. V dropped 5 bases and J dropped 5 bases, with 8 bases sitting between them. CDR3 amino acids: CATSAGRETQYF. The CDR3 region has the DNA TGTGCCACCAGTGCCGGTAGGGAGACCCAGTACTTC.

In this sample, this clonotype turned up many times. The chain is built from TRBV5-1 and TRBJ2-1; D possibly corresponds to TRBD2 (6 bases). Between the trimmed V and J ends, which lost 4 bases and 0 bases, there was a span of 11 bases. The CDR3 is 15 amino acids. CDR1 SGHRS and CDR2 YFSETQ come from the germline V gene. CDR3 sequence: CASSVGGLSYNEQFF. The CDR3, as DNA: TGCGCCAGCAGCGTCGGGGGTCTCTCCTACAATGAGCAGTTCTTC.

The chain has TRBV6-2 or TRBV6-3 and TRBJ2-1; 7 positions agree with TRBD1. V shed 5 bases, J shed 7 bases, and the junction held 14 bases outside the gene matches. The CDR3 totals 16 residues. Germline CDR1 and CDR2: MNHEY and SVGEGT. CDR3 sequence reads: CASSPINRGVGNEQFF. CDR3 nucleotide sequence: TGTGCCAGCAGTCCGATTAACAGGGGCGTTGGGAATGAGCAGTTCTTC.

The sample holds many counts of this clonotype. The chain joins TRBV5-1 to TRBJ2-2, with no clear D. V was shortened by 0 bases and J by 2 bases, with 11 bases between the two germline ends. Germline V gene sequence: CDR1 SGHRS, CDR2 YFSETQ. The CDR3 consists of 16 residues. The CDR3 region is CASSLVRSQNTGELFF. DNA for the CDR3: TGCGCCAGCAGCTTGGTCAGGTCTCAAAACACCGGGGAGCTGTTTTTT.

The chain uses TRBV20-1 and TRBJ2-7; D perhaps matches TRBD1 (6 bases). Germline lookup yields CDR1 DFQATT and CDR2 SNEGSKA (reference sequence). The CDR3 length is 14 residues. V gave up 5 bases and J gave up 5 bases, with 19 bases separating them. CDR3: CSADSRGLGNEQYF. CDR3 coding DNA: TGCAGTGCTGACTCCAGGGGCCTGGGCAACGAGCAGTACTTC.

This clonotype occurred a few times. The chain combines TRBV7-2 with TRBJ2-3; D ambiguous. The length of the CDR3 is 16 residues. Germline V gives CDR1 SGHTA, CDR2 FQGNSA. Trimming took 6 bases from V and 9 from J, leaving 25 bases between them. In DNA form, the CDR3 reads TGTGCCAGCAGGACCCCCACAGCGCTCGCAGGAGACACGCAGTATTTT. Translation: CASRTPTALAGDTQYF.